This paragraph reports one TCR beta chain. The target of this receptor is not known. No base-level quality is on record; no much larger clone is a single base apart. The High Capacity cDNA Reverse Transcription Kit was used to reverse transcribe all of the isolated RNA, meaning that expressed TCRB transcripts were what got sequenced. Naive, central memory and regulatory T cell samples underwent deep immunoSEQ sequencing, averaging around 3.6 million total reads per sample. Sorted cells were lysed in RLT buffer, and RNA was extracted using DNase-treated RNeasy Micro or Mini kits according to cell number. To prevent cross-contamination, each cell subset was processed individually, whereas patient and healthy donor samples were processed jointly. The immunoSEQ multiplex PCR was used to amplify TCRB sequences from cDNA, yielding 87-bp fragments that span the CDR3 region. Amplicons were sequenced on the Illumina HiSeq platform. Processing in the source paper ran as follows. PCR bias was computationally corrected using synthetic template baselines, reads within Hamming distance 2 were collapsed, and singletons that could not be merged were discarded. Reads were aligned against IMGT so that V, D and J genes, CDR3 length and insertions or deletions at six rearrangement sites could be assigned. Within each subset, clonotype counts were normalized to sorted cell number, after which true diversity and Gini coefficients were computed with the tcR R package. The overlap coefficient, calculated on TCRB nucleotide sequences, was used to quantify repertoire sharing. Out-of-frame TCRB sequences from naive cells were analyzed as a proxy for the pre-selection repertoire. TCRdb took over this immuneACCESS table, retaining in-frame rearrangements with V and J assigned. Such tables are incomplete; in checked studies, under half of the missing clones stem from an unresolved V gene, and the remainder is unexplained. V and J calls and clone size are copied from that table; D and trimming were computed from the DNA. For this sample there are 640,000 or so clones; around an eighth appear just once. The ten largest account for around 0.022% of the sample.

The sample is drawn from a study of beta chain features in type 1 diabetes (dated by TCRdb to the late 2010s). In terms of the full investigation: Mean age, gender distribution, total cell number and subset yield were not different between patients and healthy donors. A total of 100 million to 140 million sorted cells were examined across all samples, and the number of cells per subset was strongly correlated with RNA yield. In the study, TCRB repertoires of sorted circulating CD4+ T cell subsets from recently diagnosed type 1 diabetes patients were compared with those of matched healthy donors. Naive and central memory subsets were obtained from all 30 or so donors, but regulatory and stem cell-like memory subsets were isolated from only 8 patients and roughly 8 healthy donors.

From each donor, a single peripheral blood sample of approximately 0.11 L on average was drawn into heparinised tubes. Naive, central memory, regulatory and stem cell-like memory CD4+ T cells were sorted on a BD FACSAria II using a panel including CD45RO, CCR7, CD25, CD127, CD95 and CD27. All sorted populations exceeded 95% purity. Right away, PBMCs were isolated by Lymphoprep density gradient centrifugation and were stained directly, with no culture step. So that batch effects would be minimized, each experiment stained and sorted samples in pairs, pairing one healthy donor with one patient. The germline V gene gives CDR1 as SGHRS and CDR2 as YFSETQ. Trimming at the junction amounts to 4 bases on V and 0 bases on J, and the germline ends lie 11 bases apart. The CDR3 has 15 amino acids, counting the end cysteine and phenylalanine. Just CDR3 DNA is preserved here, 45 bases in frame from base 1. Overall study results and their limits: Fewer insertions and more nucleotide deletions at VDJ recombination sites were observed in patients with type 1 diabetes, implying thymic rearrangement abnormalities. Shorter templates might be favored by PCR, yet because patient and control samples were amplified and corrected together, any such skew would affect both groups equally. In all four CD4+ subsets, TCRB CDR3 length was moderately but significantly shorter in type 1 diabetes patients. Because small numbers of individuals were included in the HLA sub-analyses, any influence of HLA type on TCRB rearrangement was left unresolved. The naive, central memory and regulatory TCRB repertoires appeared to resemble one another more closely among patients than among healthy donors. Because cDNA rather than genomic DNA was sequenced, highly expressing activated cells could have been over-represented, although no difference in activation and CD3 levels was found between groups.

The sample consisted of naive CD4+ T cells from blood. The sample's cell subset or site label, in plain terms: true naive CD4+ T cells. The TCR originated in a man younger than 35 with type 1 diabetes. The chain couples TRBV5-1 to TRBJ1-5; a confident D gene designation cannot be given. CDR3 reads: CASSLGDASNQPQHF. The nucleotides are TGCGCCAGCAGCCTGGGAGATGCTAGCAATCAGCCCCAGCATTTT.